This entry describes one TCR beta chain. Its antigen is as yet unknown. Amplification used 60 Vbeta primers and 13 Jbeta primers. Here immunoSEQ multiplex PCR was the method, and the copy in TCRdb shows in-frame clones only, minus some. The sample lists some 170,000 clones, around 82% occurring once. The data were obtained in a study of cytomegalovirus exposure and HLA in healthy donors. Study details: Out of 170 million or so T cells, an earlier analysis found some 120 million unique TCR beta sequences in total.

The CDR3 runs to 14 residues. V shed 8 bases and J shed 1 base, with 15 bases lying between them. Germline CDR1 is MNHEY and CDR2 is SMNVEV (reference sequence). Study-wide findings and caveats: Per published accounts, TCR beta sequences correctly predicted the HLA-A and HLA-B alleles of most subjects. TCR beta sequences numbering about 17,000 were associated with HLA alleles at 0.05 false discovery rate in a later analysis. The study labeled fewer than 200 TCR beta chains cytomegalovirus-associated.

The specimen sequenced was PBMCs. This sequence joins TRBV27 and TRBJ2-7, with D maybe TRBD1 (6 bases). The sequence was collected from a man aged 50-60 years in good health and CMV-seropositive. Here the CDR3 DNA reads TGTGCCAGCGGGTACCGGGACAATTCCTACGAGCAGTACTTC. Translated: CASGYRDNSYEQYF.